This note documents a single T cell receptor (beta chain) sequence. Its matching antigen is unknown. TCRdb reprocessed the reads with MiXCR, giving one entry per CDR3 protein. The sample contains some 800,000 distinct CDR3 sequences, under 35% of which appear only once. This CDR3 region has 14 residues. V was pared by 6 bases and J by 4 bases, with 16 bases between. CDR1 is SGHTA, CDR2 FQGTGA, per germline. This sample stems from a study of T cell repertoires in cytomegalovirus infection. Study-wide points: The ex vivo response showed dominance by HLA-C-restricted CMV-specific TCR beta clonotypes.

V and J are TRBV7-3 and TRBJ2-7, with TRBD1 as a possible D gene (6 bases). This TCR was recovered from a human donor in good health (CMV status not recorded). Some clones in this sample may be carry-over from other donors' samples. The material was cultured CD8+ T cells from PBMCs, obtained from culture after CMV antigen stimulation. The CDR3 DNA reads TGTGCCAGCAGTTACAGGGTCGATCGATACGAGCAGTACTTC. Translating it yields CASSYRVDRYEQYF.